The 21 T cell receptor beta chains given below trace back to one sample, sequenced in a study of blood T cells in healthy people across ages. Combining a sample-barcoded 5' primer with a J-beta primer mix, a second PCR ran for roughly 6 to 11 cycles. TCRdb reanalysed the 5' RACE reads using MiXCR and keeps one entry per CDR3 protein. The sample lists 1,500,000 or so distinct CDR3 sequences; roughly 59% were seen once. Material for sequencing was blood. Every receptor here comes from a man aged 18 to 30 in good health.

V usage is TRBV6-6 and J usage is TRBJ2-3, with unresolved D. V lost 5 bases and J lost 2, with 8 bases in between. The CDR3 has 13 residues. From germline, CDR1 is MNHNY and CDR2 SVGAGI (reference sequence). This CDR3 is CASSPLTTDTQYF. As DNA, the CDR3 is TGTGCCAGCAGTCCCCTAACCACAGATACGCAGTATTTT.

This chain uses TRBV14 with TRBJ2-7; weak D call: TRBD2 (6 bases). CDR1 is SGHDN, CDR2 FVKESK, per germline. The CDR3 loop spans 13 amino acids. V lost 5 bases, J lost 3 bases, and 11 bases lay in between. The CDR3 nucleotides read TGTGCCAGCAGCGGGGGACTTCTCTACGAGCAGTACTTC. It yields the protein CASSGGLLYEQYF.

The CDR3 DNA is TGTGCCAGCAGCTTAAGCCACTACACAGATACGCAGTATTTT. Residues: CASSLSHYTDTQYF. The chain has TRBV7-2 and TRBJ2-3; D not resolved. V was clipped by 2 bases and J by 2 bases, with 8 bases between them. The CDR3 has 14 residues. Germline CDR1 is SGHTA and CDR2 is FQGNSA.

The rearrangement joins TRBV7-9 to TRBJ2-3, with 12 positions matching TRBD2. V lost 8 bases and J lost 5; bases outside the gene matches: 20. Germline CDR1 SEHNR, CDR2 FQNEAQ (reference sequence). CDR3 length equals 19 residues. The CDR3 bases are TGTGCCAGCGGACCGGGACTAGCGGGTAATCCCAGCTGGGAAGATACGCAGTATTTT. This translates into CASGPGLAGNPSWEDTQYF.

The gene calls are TRBV6-6 and TRBJ2-5; no reliable D call. Germline V gene data show CDR1 as MNHNY and CDR2 as SVGAGI (reference sequence). Trimming shortened V by 0 bases and J by 1 base, and 9 bases separated the two germline ends. The CDR3 is 15 amino acids. CDR3 amino acids: CASSYSFSSQETQYF. The CDR3 nucleotides read TGTGCCAGCAGTTACTCGTTTAGCAGCCAAGAGACCCAGTACTTC.

This chain links TRBV4-1 with TRBJ1-4, with D maybe TRBD1 (6 bases). The CDR3 totals 16 residues. The V and J ends lost 1 base and 7 bases respectively, with 16 bases between them. Per germline, CDR1 MGHRA and CDR2 YSYEKL. In nucleotides, the CDR3 is TGCGCCAGCAGCCAAGGCCACGGGGGGCGCGGTGAAAAACTGTTTTTT. This codes for CASSQGHGGRGEKLFF.

This chain connects TRBV6-5 to TRBJ2-2; 9 bases line up with TRBD1. Germline CDR1 reads MNHEY; CDR2 reads SVGAGI. This CDR3 region has 14 residues. Unmatched junction bases numbered 2, after V lost 4 bases and J lost 5 bases. The CDR3 bases are TGTGCCAGCAGTTGGACAGGGGAGACCGGGGAGCTGTTTTTT. Protein: CASSWTGETGELFF.

This chain links TRBV29-1 with TRBJ2-7; D not resolved. The ends were cut back, 6 bases at V and 4 bases at J, with 10 bases in the middle. This CDR3 contains 11 residues. Germline values: CDR1 SQVTM, CDR2 ANQGSEA. The CDR3 DNA sequence: TGCAGCGTCCTCATGGGGTACGAGCAGTACTTC. Its protein is CSVLMGYEQYF.

The genes are TRBV5-6 and TRBJ2-3; TRBD1 matches at 7 bases. This CDR3 comprises 18 residues. V shed 1 base, J shed 2 bases, and the junction held 13 bases outside the gene matches. The germline CDR1 and CDR2 sequences are SGHDT and YYEEEE. The CDR3 region has the DNA TGTGCCAGCAGCTTGAGGGTGTGGCAGGGGGTCTACACAGATACGCAGTATTTT. It translates to CASSLRVWQGVYTDTQYF.

This clonotype was seen just once. The gene calls are TRBV19 and TRBJ2-1; tentatively, D is TRBD1 (6 bases). This CDR3 is 15 amino acids long. The ends were cut back, 8 bases at V and 5 bases at J, with 19 bases in the middle. From germline, CDR1 is LNHDA and CDR2 SQIVND (reference sequence). DNA of the CDR3: TGTGCCAGTGGTCAGGACAGCTCTGCCGACAATGAGCAGTTCTTC. Encoded protein: CASGQDSSADNEQFF.

Of note for this clonotype: One junction end does not reproduce the germline sequence, and a read error may be involved. V and J are TRBV12-3 or TRBV12-4 and TRBJ2-5; 12 bases map to TRBD2. The CDR3 spans 19 residues. This CDR3 is CANSASNLGLAGAEETQYF. In DNA, the CDR3 is TGTGCCAACAGTGCTAGTAACCTGGGACTAGCGGGTGCGGAAGAGACCCAGTACTTC.

This chain joins TRBV12-3 or TRBV12-4 and TRBJ1-2, with D uncertain. The CDR3 is made up of 14 amino acids. V lost 3 bases and J 2 bases, leaving 10 bases between the germline ends. The CDR3 here is CASSFAKGNYGYTF. CDR3 DNA: TGTGCCAGCAGTTTCGCTAAGGGCAACTATGGCTACACCTTC.

This clonotype showed up just a few times. One end of the junction fails to match germline, which may point to a read error. This sequence joins TRBV11-2 and TRBJ2-7, with 13 bases fitting TRBD2. In germline, CDR1 is SGHAT, CDR2 FQNNGV. The CDR3 is 15 residues long. Written as DNA, the CDR3 is TGTGCCAGCAGCGTAACTAGCGGGGGGGGTGAGACCCAGTACTTT. It is translated as CASSVTSGGGETQYF.

The chain couples TRBV20-1 to TRBJ2-4; TRBD2 agrees at 11 bases. CDR1 and CDR2 from the germline V gene are DFQATT and SNEGSKA (reference sequence). The CDR3 is 16 amino acids. The V and J ends lost 6 bases and 5 bases, in that order; junction bases with no gene match: 12. The CDR3 is CSAMPLAGGPENIQYF. CDR3 in DNA: TGCAGTGCCATGCCCTTAGCGGGAGGGCCGGAAAACATTCAGTACTTC.

The chain couples TRBV4-3 to TRBJ2-7; 7 bases map to TRBD2. The CDR3 runs 15 residues. V trimming: 0 bases; J trimming: 2 bases; junction bases outside the gene matches: 4. The germline gives CDR1 LGHNA, CDR2 YSLEER. CDR3: CASSQDGEGTYEQYF. CDR3 in DNA: TGCGCCAGCAGCCAAGATGGGGAGGGAACCTACGAGCAGTACTTC.

This clonotype has only a few counts. CDR3 in DNA: TGTGCCATCAGTGTCGGAGCGGATAGCAATCAGCCCCAGCATTTT. Protein product: CAISVGADSNQPQHF. The chain combines TRBV10-3 with TRBJ1-5; D remains unclear. CDR1 is ENHRY, CDR2 SYGVKD, per germline. Deletions cut 4 bases from V and 0 bases from J, with 10 bases between. The CDR3 has 15 amino acids.

This chain uses TRBV6-6 with TRBJ2-7; 8 bases match TRBD2. Germline V lookup: CDR1 MNHNY, CDR2 SVGAGI (reference sequence). The CDR3 spans 12 residues. The CDR3 DNA is TGTGCTTCCCGGGAGGGGCTGCACGAGCAGTACTTC. This codes for CASREGLHEQYF.

V usage is TRBV9 and J usage is TRBJ1-2; D not resolved. V was shortened by 3 bases and J by 8 bases, with 11 bases between the two germline ends. This CDR3 has 12 residues. Germline V gene data show CDR1 as SGDLS and CDR2 as YYNGEE. CDR3: CASSGTRVGYTF. For the CDR3, the DNA is TGTGCCAGCAGCGGGACTCGGGTGGGCTACACCTTC.

The chain employs TRBV5-1 and TRBJ1-1; D is ambiguous. V lost 5 bases and J lost 6, with 11 bases in between. This CDR3 contains 12 residues. Germline V gives CDR1 SGHRS, CDR2 YFSETQ. CDR3 bases: TGCGCCAGCAGTAAGGCAGGCTCTGAAGCTTTCTTT. It translates to CASSKAGSEAFF. Complete variable domain (other parts from reference TRBV5-1 and TRBJ1-1): KAGVTQTPRYLIKTRGQQVTLSCSPISGHRSVSWYQQTPGQGLQFLFEYFSETQRNKGNFPGRFSGRQFSNSRSEMNVSTLELGDSALYLCASSKAGSEAFFGQGTRLTVV.

The chain couples TRBV28 to TRBJ2-7; D gene uncertain. With 2 bases removed from V and 4 bases from J, the gap between germline ends came to 9 bases. The CDR3 is 13 amino acids. CDR1 and CDR2 from the germline V gene are MDHEN and SYDVKM. The CDR3 region is CASSLLPLYEQYF. In DNA form, the CDR3 reads TGTGCCAGCAGTTTACTACCGCTGTACGAGCAGTACTTC.

The gene calls are TRBV27 and TRBJ2-1; 8 nucleotides line up with TRBD1. This CDR3 comprises 17 residues. Germline CDR1 MNHEY, CDR2 SMNVEV (reference sequence). The V gene end was trimmed by 7 bases and the J gene end by 8 bases; junction bases not matched to a gene: 19. The DNA for the CDR3 is TGTGCCAGCACCCAGATCCCAGGGGGCTCTCATTACTATGAGCAGTTCTTC. Amino acids: CASTQIPGGSHYYEQFF.